This TCR beta chain was observed in a study of tumor-infiltrating lymphocytes in primary liver carcinoma. Study summary: Surgical resection served as treatment for the primary liver carcinoma of these patients. The patient population consisted of men and women between 30 and 69 years of age. Read depth, roughly 3.5 to 8 million productive TCRbeta reads, did not differ significantly between tissues. General study findings and limits: It was in tumors, not blood, that the top-250-clone fraction was significantly higher (p = 0.039).

It was unsorted whole blood that yielded blood RNA, and germline DNA was also extracted. About this clonotype itself: What it recognizes is unknown. Germline is not matched at one junction end, which may reflect a read error.

The researchers produced TCR beta cDNA from approximately 550 ng total RNA with a constant-region primer. Researchers made the TCR beta libraries by running three nested multiplex PCR rounds with slightly modified ARM-PCR. Researchers ran the first two PCR rounds for roughly 10 cycles each with TRBV1-TRBV30 forward primers and a C-beta reverse primer. From the multiplex PCR reads, TCRdb called clonotypes with MiXCR, one entry per CDR3 protein. The sample lists hundreds of thousands of distinct CDR3 sequences; 45% to 70% were seen once. This CDR3 region has 14 residues. Germline CDR1 and CDR2: SEHNR and FQNEAQ (reference sequence).

This TCR was sampled from a woman aged 25 to 39 with primary liver carcinoma and hepatitis B virus infection. The V and J genes are TRBV7-9 and TRBJ2-7, with TRBD2 identical over 7 bases. Material for sequencing was peripheral blood. The CDR3 nucleotides are TGTGCCAGCGGCTTAGTGACGGGACTAAAGGAGGGGTACTTC. Encoded protein: CASGLVTGLKEGYF.